This record covers a single TCR beta chain. Its binding antigen is unknown. A read error may account for a junction end that differs from germline. This sample is part of a study of cytomegalovirus exposure and HLA in healthy donors (TCRdb year 2017). General notes on the study: According to an earlier analysis of a few hundred of the donors, some 170 million T cells yielded roughly 110 million unique TCR beta sequences and about 280 Gb of sequence data. Donor age, sex, ethnicity and CMV serostatus were compiled together with the repertoire data. The study used immunosequencing to profile the T cell repertoires of several hundred subjects and linked those repertoires to cytomegalovirus serostatus. Genome-wide SNP genotypes for about 65% of the 666 donors were used in a later genetic analysis, which treated that subset as a discovery cohort. High-throughput TCR immunosequencing, statistical association of individual TCRs with disease status, and machine learning were combined to predict cytomegalovirus infection status. The number of donors typed differed by locus, with about 620-630 for A, B, C, DRB1 and DQB1, more than 500 for DQA1, 600 to 610 for DPA1, and roughly 450 for DPB1. To study patterns of TCR occurrence, a later analysis re-analyzed previously published TCR beta repertoires from 666 donors and added high-resolution HLA genotyping. The study was designed to test whether signatures of past pathogen exposure could be identified by cataloging public T cell receptors. Among the roughly 400 genotyped donors, approximately 81% belonged to the genetic ancestry cluster associated with self-reported Caucasian donors. HLA typing covered class I and class II loci at four-digit resolution. Rather than drawing on any new phenotypic data, the later analysis identified candidate immune exposures from TCR beta sequences and the way those sequences occurred across donors. Every discovery cohort repertoire had been produced on one sequencing platform. In addition to the first cohort of approximately 650 subjects, a separate validation cohort of 120 different subjects was used. Among roughly 400 genotyped donors of the cohort, an average of about 240,000 unique TCR beta nucleotide sequences were sequenced per donor, roughly 18% of them non-productive. Four to six DR-DQ haplotypes were handled as single units for association and clustering, since linkage in the cohort was strong. An earlier analysis of 587 of the donors used high-throughput TCR beta sequencing to judge whether each TCR beta V gene segment behaved as functional or pseudogenic. Approximately 310 gigabases of sequencing data and some 85 million unique TCR sequences were included in an early release covering roughly 700 HLA-typed donors.

Library creation used the immunoSEQ multiplex PCR assay. A mixture of 60 forward primers for TCR Vbeta segments and 13 reverse primers for TCR Jbeta segments was used in the multiplex PCR. Amplification of the CDR3 region of rearranged TCR beta genes was performed with a multiplex PCR assay on genomic DNA. On the Illumina HiSeq System, the amplified TCR beta libraries were sequenced as 87-base-pair reads. Per the original workflow: In a later analysis, some 80 million unique TCR beta chains were counted across the roughly 670 repertoires, and about 10 million of these chains were shared by at least two donors. A nearest-neighbor algorithm error-corrected the raw reads and collapsed the reads into unique sequences, merging closely related sequences to remove PCR and sequencing errors. To assign V, D and J gene segments, CDR3 sequences were aligned to IMGT reference sequences. For a sequence to be retained, a match of at least six nucleotides to both a V gene segment and a J gene segment was required. Rearrangements were classified as productive when the CDR3 lacked stop codons and remained in frame with V and J, and all other rearrangements were classified as non-productive. Following IMGT convention, CDR3 was defined as the stretch from the second conserved V-encoded cysteine up to the conserved J-encoded phenylalanine. In an earlier analysis of around 540 of the donors, sequences lacking an unambiguous match to a single V gene segment were excluded. In an earlier analysis of approximately 560 of the donors, a V segment was called functional when productive rearrangements were above 56.7%, and segregating when the standard deviation between donors exceeded 5%. A statistical classification framework was built to diagnose cytomegalovirus status from the catalog of TCR beta chain sequences. In a later analysis, TCR nucleotide sequences were compared against IMGT/GENE-DB human TR gene sequences so that V and J genes could be assigned. Using the TCRdist pipeline, a later analysis assigned CDR3 sequences along with most-parsimonious VDJ recombination scenarios. In a later analysis, each TCR beta chain was defined by its CDR3 amino acid sequence together with its V-gene family, and reads lacking a unique V-gene family were excluded. A later analysis removed several hundred highly shared, low-generation-probability nucleotide sequences to deal with suspected cross-contamination and a sequencing artifact. In a later analysis, a clonal expansion index for each public chain was calculated from normalized within-repertoire ranks of inferred template counts. Generation probabilities in a later analysis came from a VDJ recombination model fitted to out-of-frame rearrangements, and those results were checked against IGoR. In a later analysis, hypergeometric tests were used to score TCR-TCR, TCR-HLA and TCR-CMV co-occurrence, with a repertoire-size bias correction applied to TCR pairs. False discovery rates were estimated in a later analysis by permuting HLA or CMV assignments 20 times. A later analysis grouped co-occurring TCRs with DBSCAN, adding TCRdist sequence similarity when clustering within HLA-allele-positive subsets. Repertoires with fewer than 30,000 or more than 120,000 public chains were left out of co-occurrence clustering, as were about 5 repertoires with anomalous nucleotide sharing. The clones in this table, taken by TCRdb from immuneACCESS, are in-frame only. Not every clone is retained; where verified, under half of the shortfall comes from an unresolved V gene, and the cause of the rest is unknown. For V, J and clone size, that table is used; D and trimming come from the DNA. The sample has 80,000 to 100,000 clones on record, approximately 70% of them singletons. The ten largest clones represent 2% to 2.5% of the sample.

The cohort was made up of 650 to 700 healthy bone marrow donors. At the time of sampling, all cohort members were nominally healthy, though unrecorded immune exposures were likely present. The donor tested CMV seronegative, placing the donor among the approximately 400 seronegative members of the cohort. A peripheral blood sample was provided by each donor, and peripheral blood mononuclear cells were used for TCR beta sequencing. Genomic DNA extraction from the blood cell samples was performed with the Qiagen DNeasy Blood Extraction Kit. Study-level results and caveats: Assigning TCR associations to individual alleles was difficult when HLA alleles, especially DR and DQ, strongly co-occurred. While some public TCRs were present in many individuals, most TCR sequences turned up only very rarely across donors. Some IMGT-functional V segments, including TRBV6-2 and TRBV6-3, could not be told apart with the 87-base-pair reads, so those segments were excluded. HLA typing was unavailable for some donors at each locus, so association tests used only the typed subset. In both the original and validation cohorts, the classifier was reported to diagnose cytomegalovirus status with high specificity and sensitivity. This cohort had only TCR beta chains sequenced, and the lack of alpha or paired-chain data limited which features could be detected. About 17 rarely observed V segments, including chromosome 9 orphons, were excluded from the earlier analysis of several hundred of the donors because counts were too low. Linkage disequilibrium might explain the correlated functional status among segregating V segments, but an unknown experimental factor could not be ruled out. A later analysis reported that several top co-occurrence clusters appeared linked to parvovirus B19, influenza, CMV and Epstein-Barr virus. In an earlier analysis of around 500 of the donors, most TCR beta V segments appeared in productive rearrangements about 90% or about 30% of the time, broadly matching IMGT annotations. In a later analysis, most CMV-associated TCR beta chains were found to appear HLA-restricted, with HLA associations seemingly driven largely by CMV exposure. In a later analysis, HLA-associated TCR beta chains showed more clonal expansion and lower generation probabilities than non-associated chains that were equally common. The only immune exposure information available for the cohort was CMV serostatus. A further reported finding was that TCR beta sequences accurately predicted the HLA-A and HLA-B alleles for most subjects in the first cohort. The authors suggested that the approach could potentially be extended to other disease states and immunological phenotypes. Compared with the roughly 670-donor mean, donors in an Asian-associated ancestry cluster had fewer N-insertions in productive TCRs, according to a later genetic analysis. A few of the identified cytomegalovirus-associated TCR beta chains were confirmed in vitro to be specific for cytomegalovirus antigens. V-gene and J-gene trimming of TCR beta chains was associated with a missense DCLRE1C variant in a later genetic analysis, and the association was replicated in an independent cohort. A later analysis associated approximately 17,000 TCR beta sequences with specific HLA alleles at a false discovery rate of 0.05. A cluster of highly shared sequence variants was judged likely to represent a technical artifact of the sequencing pipeline. A later analysis found that TCR association rates varied across HLA loci, with DRB1 alleles showing the most associated TCRs and HLA-C alleles the fewest. Roughly uniform sequencing depth across donors was assumed in presence/absence analyses, although this assumption may not hold. A total of roughly 160 TCR beta chains were listed by the study as associated with cytomegalovirus.

The CDR3 has 16 amino acids, counting the end cysteine and phenylalanine. Only the CDR3 region is kept as DNA, spanning 48 bases read in frame from base 1. The germline V gene (reference sequence) sets CDR1 to SEHNR and CDR2 to FQNEAQ. The TCR was taken from a man aged 50 to 60 in good health and CMV-seronegative. Sequencing used PBMCs. The rearrangement joined TRBV7-9 to TRBJ2-7; the D segment could be TRBD2, given 5 matching bases. The CDR3 region: CSSSLSPAWTSYEQYF. Here is the DNA: TGTTCCAGCAGCTTGTCCCCGGCGTGGACTTCCTACGAGCAGTACTTC.